This T cell receptor beta chain stems from a study of shared clonotypes between healthy human individuals. As for the study in general: Per donor, three plates held CD4 naive cells, three held CD4 memory, two held CD8 naive and one held CD8 memory.

In germline, CDR1 is SGHVS, CDR2 FNYEAQ. J gave up 4 bases and V 4 bases, and 7 bases lay outside the gene matches. The CDR3 totals 16 residues. The assay was immunoSEQ multiplex PCR, and TCRdb's table has in-frame clones only and misses some. The sample records about 380,000 clones, just over 95% being singletons. The study enrolled healthy HIV-negative adults without recent acute infections or vaccinations as donors. Study conclusions and caveats: In general, naive subsets displayed greater estimated richness than memory subsets did.

Notes on this clone: Its specificity is unknown.

Sequencing used memory CD8+ T cells sorted from blood. Documented subset: CD45RO+ cells pooled with CCR7-negative TemRA cells. The chain uses TRBV7-6 and TRBJ2-1; 10 positions match TRBD1. This receptor was identified in a man aged 25-45 years in good health. Here the CDR3 reads CASSSTDRGGYNEQFF. In DNA form, the CDR3 reads TGTGCCAGCAGCTCGACGGACAGGGGGGGATACAATGAGCAGTTCTTC.